The 20 T cell receptor beta chains in this list originate from one sample, sequenced in a study of radiotherapy plus CTLA-4 blockade in lung cancer. Profiling relied on immunoSEQ multiplex PCR, and the TCRdb table lists in-frame clones only, not all of them. The sample records nearly 110,000 clones, 85% to 90% being singletons. Sequencing was performed on peripheral blood, taken from a patient treated with radiotherapy plus ipilimumab. These receptors were collected from a human donor with non-small cell lung cancer that progressed on radiotherapy plus ipilimumab. Some clones in this sample may be carry-over from other donors' samples.

The V and J genes are TRBV5-5 and TRBJ2-7, with TRBD1 identical over 7 bases. Germline trimming cut 5 bases from V and 1 base from J; bases unmatched to any gene: 6. CDR1 is SGHKS and CDR2 is YYEKEE in the germline V gene (reference sequence). The CDR3 totals 14 residues. The CDR3 loop is CASRYPGQSYEQYF. In DNA form, the CDR3 reads TGTGCCAGCAGGTACCCGGGACAGTCCTACGAGCAGTACTTC.

This CDR3 reads CASSYGAPGQGYEQYF. DNA of the CDR3: TGTGCCAGCAGTTACGGAGCGCCGGGACAGGGTTACGAGCAGTACTTC. This rearrangement joins TRBV6-5 to TRBJ2-7, with 9 bases fitting TRBD1. Germline values: CDR1 MNHEY, CDR2 SVGAGI. J lost 4 bases, V lost 2 bases, and 9 bases had no gene match. The CDR3 sequence is 16 residues long.

The table lists this clone with a few counts. The rearrangement uses TRBV6-5 and TRBJ1-6; D remains unclear. V was trimmed by 1 base and J by 7 bases, leaving 8 bases between them. Germline V gene lookup returns CDR1 MNHEY and CDR2 SVGAGI. The length of the CDR3 is 14 residues. The DNA for the CDR3 is TGTGCCAGCAGTTACTTGATCGGAAATTCACCCCTCCACTTT. Amino acids: CASSYLIGNSPLHF.

The chain is built from TRBV6-5 and TRBJ2-5; D is possibly TRBD2 (6 bases). CDR1 is MNHEY and CDR2 is SVGAGI in the germline V gene. The CDR3 covers 13 residues. Trimming left V 4 bases short and J 7 bases short, with 13 bases between. The CDR3 protein is CASSLRAGGTQYF. Written as DNA, the CDR3 is TGTGCCAGCAGTTTACGGGCCGGGGGGACCCAGTACTTC.

This clone occurred a few times. The chain couples TRBV6-4 to TRBJ2-1, with TRBD2 identical over 8 bases. The CDR3 extends over 15 amino acids. Looked up from germline, CDR1 is MRHNA and CDR2 is SNTAGT. The junction had 8 bases not matched to a gene; V was cut back by 2 bases and J by 8 bases. This CDR3 reads CASSDGAGGLDEQFF. The CDR3 nucleotides are TGTGCCAGCAGTGACGGGGCGGGGGGCCTTGATGAGCAGTTCTTC.

The gene calls are TRBV7-3 and TRBJ2-7; no clear D gene. The length of the CDR3 is 13 residues. The ends were cut back, 5 bases at V and 6 bases at J, with 14 bases in the middle. Per the germline V gene, CDR1 is SGHTA and CDR2 is FQGTGA. CDR3 residues: CASSPQPGLEQYF. The CDR3 nucleotides are TGTGCCAGCAGCCCGCAACCAGGTCTCGAGCAGTACTTC.

This rearrangement joins TRBV9 to TRBJ1-3; D not certain. The length of the CDR3 is 15 residues. Trimming shortened V by 0 bases and J by 1 base, and 8 bases separated the two germline ends. Germline V gene sequence: CDR1 SGDLS, CDR2 YYNGEE. This chain's CDR3 is CASSVDAGSGNTIYF. The CDR3 bases are TGTGCCAGCAGCGTAGATGCAGGATCTGGAAACACCATATATTTT.

This chain links TRBV9 with TRBJ1-1, with 7 bases that match TRBD1. CDR1 and CDR2 from the germline V gene are SGDLS and YYNGEE. V lost 0 bases to trimming and J lost 5 bases; unmatched junction nucleotides: 4. The CDR3 runs to 14 residues. CDR3 protein: CASSVVPGGTEAFF. DNA of the CDR3: TGTGCCAGCAGCGTAGTCCCAGGGGGGACTGAAGCTTTCTTT. The full variable domain, rest sourced from reference TRBV9 and TRBJ1-1, is DSGVTQTPKHLITATGQRVTLRCSPRSGDLSVYWYQQSLDQGLQFLIQYYNGEERAKGNILERFSAQQFPDLHSELNLSSLELGDSALYFCASSVVPGGTEAFFGQGTRLTVV.

The chain couples TRBV29-1 to TRBJ2-7; D gene uncertain. V was trimmed by 4 bases and J by 0 bases, leaving 16 bases between them. The CDR3 runs to 15 residues. Per the germline V gene, CDR1 is SQVTM and CDR2 is ANQGSEA. DNA of the CDR3: TGCAGCGTTGGTCACCCGCATTGGGCCTCCTACGAGCAGTACTTC. Its translation is CSVGHPHWASYEQYF.

CDR3 coding DNA: TGTGCCAGCAGCTTGGGACTAGCGGGGGGCTCAGAGACCCAGTACTTC. Its protein product is CASSLGLAGGSETQYF. The chain combines TRBV7-3 with TRBJ2-5, with 15 bases lining up with TRBD2. The V gene end was trimmed by 3 bases and the J gene end by 4 bases; junction bases not matched to a gene: 3. Germline CDR1 and CDR2: SGHTA and FQGTGA. The CDR3 extends over 16 amino acids.

The CDR3 DNA sequence: TGTGCCAGCAGCTTGAGGGCGGGGGTCAACTACAATGAGCAGTTCTTC. Protein sequence: CASSLRAGVNYNEQFF. The chain combines TRBV5-4 with TRBJ2-1; 7 positions match TRBD2. V trimming: 1 base; J trimming: 3 bases; junction bases outside the gene matches: 7. CDR3 size: 16 residues. Germline lookup yields CDR1 SGHNT and CDR2 YYREEE (reference sequence). Supplemented by reference TRBV5-4 and TRBJ2-1, the full variable domain reads ETGVTQSPTHLIKTRGQQVTLRCSSQSGHNTVSWYQQALGQGPQFIFQYYREEENGRGNFPPRFSGLQFPNYSSELNVNALELDDSALYLCASSLRAGVNYNEQFFGPGTRLTVL.

The rearrangement links TRBV7-3 to TRBJ2-5; 8 positions match TRBD1. The germline V gene encodes CDR1 SGHTA and CDR2 FQGTGA. This CDR3 region has 15 residues. J lost 4 bases, V lost 1 base, and 5 bases had no gene match. The CDR3 sequence: CASSLSQGARETQYF. In nucleotides, the CDR3 is TGTGCCAGCAGCTTAAGCCAGGGGGCGAGAGAGACCCAGTACTTC.

The CDR3 loop is CASSVTGQETQYF. CDR3 DNA sequence: TGTGCCAGCAGCGTGACGGGCCAAGAGACCCAGTACTTC. The chain links TRBV9 to TRBJ2-5; D gene ambiguous. The CDR3 sequence is 13 residues long. V was shortened by 2 bases and J by 1 base, with 6 bases between the two germline ends. Germline assignment: CDR1 SGDLS and CDR2 YYNGEE.

The chain joins TRBV2 to TRBJ2-5; 7 nucleotides line up with TRBD2. Germline V lookup: CDR1 SNHLY, CDR2 FYNNEI. Unmatched junction bases numbered 6, after V lost 6 bases and J lost 2 bases. This CDR3 comprises 14 residues. CDR3 residues: CASSETSIQETQYF. In DNA form, the CDR3 reads TGTGCCAGCAGCGAGACTAGCATACAAGAGACCCAGTACTTC.

The rearrangement joins TRBV2 to TRBJ1-5; TRBD1 aligns across 7 bases. Germline V gene lookup returns CDR1 SNHLY and CDR2 FYNNEI. Unmatched junction bases numbered 3, after V lost 4 bases and J lost 6 bases. This CDR3 is 13 amino acids long. For the CDR3, the DNA is TGTGCCAGCAGTGTAGGGGGCGTTCAGCCCCAGCATTTT. It translates to CASSVGGVQPQHF.

This clone was counted between two and nine times. The sample holds other DNA sequences that translate to the same CDR3. The chain has TRBV7-8 and TRBJ1-6, with D possibly matching TRBD1 (5 bases). The V end lost 5 bases, the J end lost 7 bases, and 18 bases lay between the germline ends. Germline lookup yields CDR1 SGHVS and CDR2 FQNEAQ. This CDR3 has 16 amino acids. CDR3 coding DNA: TGTGCCAGCAGCCAAAATTCAGGCAGGGACAATTCACCCCTCCACTTT. Amino acid sequence: CASSQNSGRDNSPLHF.

This chain joins TRBV6-5 and TRBJ1-1; D is possibly TRBD1 (5 bases). V was pared by 9 bases and J by 11 bases, with 25 bases between. The CDR3 covers 14 residues. Germline V CDR1 and CDR2: MNHEY, SVGAGI. The CDR3 DNA sequence: TGTGCCAGTCACCGGGACGGGCTGTCGGGTGGGGCTTTCTTT. Its protein is CASHRDGLSGGAFF.

This chain links TRBV15 with TRBJ2-5, with D maybe TRBD1 (5 bases). The V and J ends lost 0 bases and 3 bases respectively, with 14 bases between them. The CDR3 loop spans 16 amino acids. CDR1 is LNHNV, CDR2 YYDKDF, per germline (reference sequence). The CDR3 region has the DNA TGTGCCACCAGCAGAGATCGAGACAGTCCCGAAGAGACCCAGTACTTC. Translated, it gives CATSRDRDSPEETQYF.

The J gene is TRBJ1-2, the V gene TRBV5-1; the D gene is possibly TRBD1 (5 bases). The length of the CDR3 is 14 residues. The ends were cut back, 0 bases at V and 4 bases at J, with 10 bases in the middle. In germline, CDR1 is SGHRS, CDR2 YFSETQ. The CDR3 spells CASSLAGGIYGYTF. DNA of the CDR3: TGCGCCAGCAGCTTGGCGGGGGGAATCTATGGCTACACCTTC.

This clone was observed a single time. The chain links TRBV7-3 to TRBJ1-2; 7 bases line up with TRBD1. From germline, CDR1 is SGHTA and CDR2 FQGTGA. The CDR3 has 15 amino acids. V gave up 6 bases and J gave up 0 bases; unmatched junction bases: 7. CDR3 nucleotide sequence: TGTGCCAGCAGGCCAGAGGGACAGACTAACTATGGCTACACCTTC. It specifies CASRPEGQTNYGYTF.